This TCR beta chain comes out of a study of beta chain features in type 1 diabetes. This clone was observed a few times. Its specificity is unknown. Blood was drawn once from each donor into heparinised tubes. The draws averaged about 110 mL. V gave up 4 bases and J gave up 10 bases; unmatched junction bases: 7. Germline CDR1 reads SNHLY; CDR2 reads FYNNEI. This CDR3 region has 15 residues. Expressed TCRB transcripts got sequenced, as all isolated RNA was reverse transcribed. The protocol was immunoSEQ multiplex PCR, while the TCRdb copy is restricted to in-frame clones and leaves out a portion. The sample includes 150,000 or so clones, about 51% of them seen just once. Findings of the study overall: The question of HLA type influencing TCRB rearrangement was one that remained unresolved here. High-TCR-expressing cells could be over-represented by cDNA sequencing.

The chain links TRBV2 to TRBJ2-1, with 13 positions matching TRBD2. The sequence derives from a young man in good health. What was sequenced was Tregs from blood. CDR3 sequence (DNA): TGTGCCAGCAGTGCAGGACTAGCGGGAGTCGGGGAGCAGTTCTTC. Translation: CASSAGLAGVGEQFF.